The 6 T cell receptor beta chains listed next were all sequenced from one sample in a study of cytomegalovirus exposure and HLA in healthy donors. Both 60 Vbeta primers and 13 Jbeta primers went into the PCR. The data were produced by immunoSEQ multiplex PCR, yet TCRdb's version contains in-frame clones alone and is incomplete. The repertoire holds about 98,000 clones, with around 70% as singletons. Sample: PBMCs. These receptors were taken from a man between 45 and 60 years old in good health and CMV-seronegative.

This chain links TRBV6-6 with TRBJ2-2, with 15 bases fitting TRBD2. The trim removed 7 bases at V and 5 bases at J, leaving 5 bases unmatched. This CDR3 contains 16 residues. Germline V gives CDR1 MNHNY, CDR2 SVGAGI (reference sequence). CDR3 coding DNA: TGTGCCAGCACCGGGACTAGCGGGGGGACTACCGGGGAGCTGTTTTTT. Translating gives CASTGTSGGTTGELFF.

The V and J genes are TRBV2 and TRBJ2-3; D is perhaps TRBD2 (7 bases). CDR1 is SNHLY and CDR2 is FYNNEI in the germline V gene. V was clipped by 1 base and J by 6 bases, with 20 bases between them. This CDR3 has 17 residues. For the CDR3, the DNA is TGTGCCAGCAGTGAAGGCCAACCGGGGGGCTTTTTCGATACGCAGTATTTT. Protein: CASSEGQPGGFFDTQYF. The full variable domain, in which reference TRBV2 and TRBJ2-3 provide the parts outside the CDR3, is EPEVTQTPSHQVTQMGQEVILRCVPISNHLYFYWYRQILGQKVEFLVSFYNNEISEKSEIFDDQFSVERPDGSNFTLKIRSTKLEDSAMYFCASSEGQPGGFFDTQYFGPGTRLTVL.

This clone has just a few counts. CDR3 region: CASSSAGQDSYEQYF. CDR3 sequence (DNA): TGCGCCAGCAGTTCAGCGGGACAGGACTCCTACGAGCAGTACTTC. The chain links TRBV10-1 to TRBJ2-7, with D tentatively TRBD1 (8 bases). The CDR3 length is 15 residues. Germline-derived CDR1 and CDR2 are WNHNN and SYGVQD (reference sequence). The V gene lost 5 bases and the J gene lost 0 bases, with 14 bases spanning the gap.

The chain couples TRBV15 to TRBJ2-5; a possible D gene is TRBD1 (6 bases). Between the trimmed V and J ends, which lost 9 bases and 5 bases, there was a span of 19 bases. CDR1 is LNHNV and CDR2 is YYDKDF in the germline V gene (reference sequence). The length of the CDR3 is 14 residues. The CDR3 sequence is CATSIRGPGETQYF. CDR3 DNA: TGTGCCACATCGATCAGGGGTCCGGGGGAGACCCAGTACTTC.

This clone occurred once. The rearrangement uses TRBV10-1 and TRBJ2-1; 11 bases map to TRBD2. CDR3 size: 15 residues. Trimming at V came to 3 bases and at J to 7 bases, leaving 5 bases not matched to a gene. Germline V gene data show CDR1 as WNHNN and CDR2 as SYGVQD (reference sequence). The CDR3, as DNA: TGCGCCAGCAGTGAATCGGCTAGCGGGAGGAATGAGCAGTTCTTC. Its protein product is CASSESASGRNEQFF.

This chain uses TRBV7-2 with TRBJ2-5; 10 nucleotides line up with TRBD2. J was trimmed by 4 bases and V by 5 bases; bases with no gene match: 4. The V gene's germline CDR1 is SGHTA and CDR2 FQGNSA. The CDR3 is 14 residues long. CDR3: CASSVVAGGETQYF. CDR3 sequence (DNA): TGTGCCAGCAGCGTCGTAGCGGGAGGAGAGACCCAGTACTTC. The variable domain in full, completed from reference TRBV7-2 and TRBJ2-5, reads GAGVSQSPSNKVTEKGKDVELRCDPISGHTALYWYRQSLGQGLEFLIYFQGNSAPDKSGLPSDRFSAERTGGSVSTLTIQRTQQEDSAVYLCASSVVAGGETQYFGPGTRLLVL.